Given below is one T cell receptor beta chain in context. An end of the junction does not agree with germline; a read error may underlie this. The CDR3 consists of 14 residues. The germline gives CDR1 SEHNR, CDR2 FQNEAQ (reference sequence). This sample is part of a study of blood T cells in healthy people across ages. Primed by a sample-barcoded 5' primer and a J-beta primer mix, a second PCR proceeded for about 6 to 12 cycles. TCRdb independently ran MiXCR on the 5' RACE reads; one entry per CDR3 protein. The table lists fewer than 750,000 distinct CDR3 sequences, less than 60% of them singletons. This chain uses TRBV7-9 with TRBJ1-2; D is ambiguous. This receptor was obtained from an elderly man in good health. The sequencing input was blood. The CDR3 DNA sequence: TGTACCAGCAGCTTATTAGGGAATAACTATGGCTACACCTTC. Translation: CTSSLLGNNYGYTF. Together with reference TRBV7-9 and TRBJ1-2, the CDR3 gives the full variable domain: DTGVSQNPRHKITKRGQNVTFRCDPISEHNRLYWYRQTLGQGPEFLTYFQNEAQLEKSRLLSDRFSAERPKGSFSTLEIQRTEQGDSAMYLCTSSLLGNNYGYTFGSGTRLTVV.